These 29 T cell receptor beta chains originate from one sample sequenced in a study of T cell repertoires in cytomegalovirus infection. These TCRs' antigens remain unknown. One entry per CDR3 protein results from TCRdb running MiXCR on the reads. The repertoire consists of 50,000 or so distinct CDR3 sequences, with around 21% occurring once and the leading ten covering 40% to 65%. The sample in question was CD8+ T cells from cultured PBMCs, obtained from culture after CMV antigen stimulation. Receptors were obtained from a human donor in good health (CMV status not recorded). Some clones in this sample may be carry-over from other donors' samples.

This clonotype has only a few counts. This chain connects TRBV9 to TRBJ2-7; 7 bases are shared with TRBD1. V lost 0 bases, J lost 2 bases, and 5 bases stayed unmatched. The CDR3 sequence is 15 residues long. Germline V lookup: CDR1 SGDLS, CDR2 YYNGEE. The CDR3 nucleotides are TGTGCCAGCAGCGTAGCTCAGGGGGTCGCCTACGAGCAGTACTTC. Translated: CASSVAQGVAYEQYF.

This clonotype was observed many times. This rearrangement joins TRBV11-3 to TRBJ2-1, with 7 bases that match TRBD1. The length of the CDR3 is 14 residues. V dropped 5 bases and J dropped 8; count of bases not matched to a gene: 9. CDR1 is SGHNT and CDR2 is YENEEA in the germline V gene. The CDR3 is CASSRRQGDHEQFF. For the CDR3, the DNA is TGTGCCAGCAGCCGACGTCAGGGGGATCATGAGCAGTTCTTC.

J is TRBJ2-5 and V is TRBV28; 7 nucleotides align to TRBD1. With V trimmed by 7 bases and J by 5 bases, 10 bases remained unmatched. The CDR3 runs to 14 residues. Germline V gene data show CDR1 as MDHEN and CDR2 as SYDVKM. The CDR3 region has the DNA TGTGCCAGCAACACAGGGGAAGTCGGGGAGACCCAGTACTTC. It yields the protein CASNTGEVGETQYF.

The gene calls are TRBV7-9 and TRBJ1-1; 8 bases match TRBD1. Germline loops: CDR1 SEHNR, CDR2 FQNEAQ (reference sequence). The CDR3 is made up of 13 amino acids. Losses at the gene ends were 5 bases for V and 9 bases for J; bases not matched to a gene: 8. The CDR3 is CASSTYGQGKAFF. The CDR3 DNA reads TGTGCCAGCAGCACCTACGGACAGGGCAAAGCTTTCTTT. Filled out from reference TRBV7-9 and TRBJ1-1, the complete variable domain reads DTGVSQNPRHKITKRGQNVTFRCDPISEHNRLYWYRQTLGQGPEFLTYFQNEAQLEKSRLLSDRFSAERPKGSFSTLEIQRTEQGDSAMYLCASSTYGQGKAFFGQGTRLTVV.

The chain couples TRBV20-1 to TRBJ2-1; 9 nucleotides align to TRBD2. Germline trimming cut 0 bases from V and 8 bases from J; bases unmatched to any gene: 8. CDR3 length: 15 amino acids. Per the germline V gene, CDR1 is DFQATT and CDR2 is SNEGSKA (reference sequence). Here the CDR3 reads CSARDRSGRPDEQFF. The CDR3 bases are TGCAGTGCTAGAGATAGAAGCGGGAGGCCCGATGAGCAGTTCTTC.

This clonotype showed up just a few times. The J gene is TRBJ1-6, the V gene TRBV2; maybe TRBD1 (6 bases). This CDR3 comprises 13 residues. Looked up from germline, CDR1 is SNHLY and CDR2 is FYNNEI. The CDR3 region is CGMGGLNNSPLHF. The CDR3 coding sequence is TGTGGAATGGGGGGGCTCAATAATTCACCCCTCCACTTT.

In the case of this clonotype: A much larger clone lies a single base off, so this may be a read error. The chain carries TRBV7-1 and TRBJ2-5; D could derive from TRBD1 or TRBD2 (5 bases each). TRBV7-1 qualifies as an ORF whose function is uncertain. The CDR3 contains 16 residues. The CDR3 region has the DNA TGTGTCAGCAGCCCAGATCCGGGGCACCATCCGGAGACCCAGTACTTC. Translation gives CVSSPDPGHHPETQYF.

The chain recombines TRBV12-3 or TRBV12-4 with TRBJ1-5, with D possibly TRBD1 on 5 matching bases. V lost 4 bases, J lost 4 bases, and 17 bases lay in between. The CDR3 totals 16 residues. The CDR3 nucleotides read TGTGCCAGCAGTTCCCGGCCTGGGGGTAAGAATCAGCCCCAGCATTTT. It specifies CASSSRPGGKNQPQHF.

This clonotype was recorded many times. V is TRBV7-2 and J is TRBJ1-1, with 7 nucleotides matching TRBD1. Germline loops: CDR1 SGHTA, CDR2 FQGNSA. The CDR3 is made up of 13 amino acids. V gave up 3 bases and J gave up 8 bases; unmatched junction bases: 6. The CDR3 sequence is CASSFPGTAEAFF. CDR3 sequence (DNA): TGTGCCAGCAGCTTCCCCGGGACAGCAGAAGCTTTCTTT.

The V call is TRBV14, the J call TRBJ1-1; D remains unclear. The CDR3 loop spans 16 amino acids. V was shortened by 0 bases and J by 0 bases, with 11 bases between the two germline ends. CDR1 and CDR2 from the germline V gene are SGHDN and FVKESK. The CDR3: CASSQDPKPMNTEAFF. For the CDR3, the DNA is TGTGCCAGCAGCCAAGATCCTAAACCAATGAACACTGAAGCTTTCTTT.

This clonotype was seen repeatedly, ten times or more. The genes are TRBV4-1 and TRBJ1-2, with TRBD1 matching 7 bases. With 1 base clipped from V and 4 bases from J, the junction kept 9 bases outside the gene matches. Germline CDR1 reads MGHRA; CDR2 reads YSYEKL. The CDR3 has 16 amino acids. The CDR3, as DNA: TGCGCCAGCAGCCAAGGCCTAACGGCAGGGGGCTATGGCTACACCTTC. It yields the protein CASSQGLTAGGYGYTF.

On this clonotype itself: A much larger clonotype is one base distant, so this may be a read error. The CDR3 nucleotides read TGTGCCACCAGTAATGATTTGGGCACAGATACGCAGTATTTT. As protein: CATSNDLGTDTQYF. The rearrangement joins TRBV24-1 to TRBJ2-3, with D hard to call. The germline V and J ends were trimmed by 6 bases and 1 base, with 10 bases remaining between them. Germline CDR1 reads KGHDR; CDR2 reads SFDVKD. The CDR3 totals 14 residues.

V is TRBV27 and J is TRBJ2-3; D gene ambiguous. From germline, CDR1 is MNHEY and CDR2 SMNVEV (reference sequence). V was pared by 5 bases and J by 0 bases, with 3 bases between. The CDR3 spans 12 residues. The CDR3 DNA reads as TGTGCCAGCAGTCGGAGCACAGATACGCAGTATTTT. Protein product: CASSRSTDTQYF.

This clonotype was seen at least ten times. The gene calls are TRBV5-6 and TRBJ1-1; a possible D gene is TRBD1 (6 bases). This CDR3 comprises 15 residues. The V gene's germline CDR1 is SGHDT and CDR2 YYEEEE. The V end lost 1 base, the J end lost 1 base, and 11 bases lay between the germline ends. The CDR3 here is CASSLWVQGNTEAFF. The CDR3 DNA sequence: TGTGCCAGCAGCTTGTGGGTACAGGGGAACACTGAAGCTTTCTTT.

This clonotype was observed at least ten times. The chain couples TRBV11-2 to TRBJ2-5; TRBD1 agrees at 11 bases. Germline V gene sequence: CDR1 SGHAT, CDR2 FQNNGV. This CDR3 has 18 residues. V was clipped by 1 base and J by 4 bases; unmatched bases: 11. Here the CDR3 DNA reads TGTGCCAGCAGCTTAGGTGGCGTCGGGACAGGGGGTAGAGAGACCCAGTACTTC. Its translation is CASSLGGVGTGGRETQYF.

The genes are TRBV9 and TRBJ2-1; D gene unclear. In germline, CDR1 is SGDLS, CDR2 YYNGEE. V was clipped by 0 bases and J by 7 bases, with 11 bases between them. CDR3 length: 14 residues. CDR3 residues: CASSVGVGINEQFF. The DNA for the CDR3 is TGTGCCAGCAGCGTAGGGGTAGGGATTAATGAGCAGTTCTTC.

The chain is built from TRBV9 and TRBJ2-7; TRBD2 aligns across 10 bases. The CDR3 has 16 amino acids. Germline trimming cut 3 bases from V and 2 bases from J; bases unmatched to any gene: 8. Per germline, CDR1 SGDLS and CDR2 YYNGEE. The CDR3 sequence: CASSGTSSGSPYEQYF. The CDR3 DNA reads TGTGCCAGCAGCGGAACTTCTAGCGGGAGCCCCTACGAGCAGTACTTC.

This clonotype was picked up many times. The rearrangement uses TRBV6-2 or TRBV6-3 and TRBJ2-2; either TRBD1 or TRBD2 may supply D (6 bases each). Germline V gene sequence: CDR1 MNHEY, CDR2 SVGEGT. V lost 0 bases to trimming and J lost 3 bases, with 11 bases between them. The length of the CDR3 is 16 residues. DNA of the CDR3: TGTGCCAGCAGTTACTCGTGGGGGGCGTACACCGGGGAGCTGTTTTTT. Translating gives CASSYSWGAYTGELFF.

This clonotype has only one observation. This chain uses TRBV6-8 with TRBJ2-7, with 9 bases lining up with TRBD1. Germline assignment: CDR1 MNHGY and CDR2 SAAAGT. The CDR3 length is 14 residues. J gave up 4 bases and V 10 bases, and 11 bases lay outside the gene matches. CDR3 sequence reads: CATVGQGELYEQYF. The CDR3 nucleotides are TGTGCCACCGTGGGACAGGGAGAATTGTACGAGCAGTACTTC.

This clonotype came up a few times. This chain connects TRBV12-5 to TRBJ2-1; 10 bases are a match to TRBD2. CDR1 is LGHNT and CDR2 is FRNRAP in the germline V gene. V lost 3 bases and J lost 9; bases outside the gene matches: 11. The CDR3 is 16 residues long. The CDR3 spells CASGLASGGPRREQFF. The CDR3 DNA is TGTGCTAGTGGTTTAGCTAGCGGGGGCCCACGTCGTGAGCAGTTCTTC.

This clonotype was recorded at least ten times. CDR3 sequence reads: CASSLDLGGGRPGELFF. CDR3 nucleotides: TGTGCCAGCAGCTTAGATCTCGGCGGGGGGCGACCCGGGGAGCTGTTTTTT. The chain has TRBV11-3 and TRBJ2-2, with 8 bases fitting TRBD2. V was clipped by 0 bases and J by 6 bases; unmatched bases: 9. The CDR3 contains 17 residues. The germline gives CDR1 SGHNT, CDR2 YENEEA.

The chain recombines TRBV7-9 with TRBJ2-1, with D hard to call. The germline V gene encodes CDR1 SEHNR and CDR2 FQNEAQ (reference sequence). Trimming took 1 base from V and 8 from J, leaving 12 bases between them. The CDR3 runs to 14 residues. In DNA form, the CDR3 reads TGTGCCAGCAGCTTAGGAACCCCTTGGGATGAGCAGTTCTTC. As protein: CASSLGTPWDEQFF.

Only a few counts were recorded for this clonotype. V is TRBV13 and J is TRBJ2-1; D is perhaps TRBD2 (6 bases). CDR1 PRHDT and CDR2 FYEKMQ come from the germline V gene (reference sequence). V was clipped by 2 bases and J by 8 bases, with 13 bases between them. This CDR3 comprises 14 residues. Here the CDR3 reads CASSLRTSFDEQFF. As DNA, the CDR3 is TGTGCCAGCAGCTTAAGAACTAGCTTCGATGAGCAGTTCTTC. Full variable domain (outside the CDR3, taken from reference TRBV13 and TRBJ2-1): AAGVIQSPRHLIKEKRETATLKCYPIPRHDTVYWYQQGPGQDPQFLISFYEKMQSDKGSIPDRFSAQQFSDYHSELNMSSLELGDSALYFCASSLRTSFDEQFFGPGTRLTVL.

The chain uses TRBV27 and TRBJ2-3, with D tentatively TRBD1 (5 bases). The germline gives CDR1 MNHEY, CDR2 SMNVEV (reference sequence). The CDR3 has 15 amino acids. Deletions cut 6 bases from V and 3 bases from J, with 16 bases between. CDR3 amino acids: CASRLMGQGTDTQYF. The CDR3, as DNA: TGTGCCAGCAGGCTCATGGGGCAGGGAACAGATACGCAGTATTTT.

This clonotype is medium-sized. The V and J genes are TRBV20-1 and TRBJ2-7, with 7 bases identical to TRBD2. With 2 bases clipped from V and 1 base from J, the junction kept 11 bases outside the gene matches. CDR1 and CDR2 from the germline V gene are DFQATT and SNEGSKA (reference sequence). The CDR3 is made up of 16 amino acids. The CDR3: CSARPGASGASYEQYF. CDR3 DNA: TGCAGTGCTAGACCCGGCGCTAGCGGAGCATCCTACGAGCAGTACTTC.

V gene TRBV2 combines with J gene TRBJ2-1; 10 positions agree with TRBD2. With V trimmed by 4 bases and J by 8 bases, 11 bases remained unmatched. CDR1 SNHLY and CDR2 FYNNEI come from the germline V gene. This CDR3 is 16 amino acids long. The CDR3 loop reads CASSAPAGGTEDEQFF. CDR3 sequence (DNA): TGTGCCAGCAGTGCCCCAGCGGGGGGGACCGAGGATGAGCAGTTCTTC.

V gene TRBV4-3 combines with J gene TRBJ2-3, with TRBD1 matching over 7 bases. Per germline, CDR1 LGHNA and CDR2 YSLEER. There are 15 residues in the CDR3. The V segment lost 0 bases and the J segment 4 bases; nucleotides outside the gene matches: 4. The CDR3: CASSQDRGRSDTQYF. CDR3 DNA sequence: TGCGCCAGCAGCCAAGATAGGGGGCGGTCAGATACGCAGTATTTT.

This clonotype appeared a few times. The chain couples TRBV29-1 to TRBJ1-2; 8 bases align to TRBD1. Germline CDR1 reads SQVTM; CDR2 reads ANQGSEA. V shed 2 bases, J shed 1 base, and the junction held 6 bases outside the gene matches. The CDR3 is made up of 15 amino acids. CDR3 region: CSVERSGQGNYGYTF. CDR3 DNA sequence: TGCAGCGTTGAACGGTCAGGACAGGGTAACTATGGCTACACCTTC.

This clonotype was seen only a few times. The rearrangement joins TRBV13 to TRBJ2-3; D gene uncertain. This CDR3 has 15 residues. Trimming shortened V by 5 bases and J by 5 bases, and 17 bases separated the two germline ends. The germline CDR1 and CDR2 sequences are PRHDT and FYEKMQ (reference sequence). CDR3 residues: CASSLRGSLIDTQYF. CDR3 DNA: TGTGCCAGCAGCCTCCGCGGTTCCCTAATAGATACGCAGTATTTT. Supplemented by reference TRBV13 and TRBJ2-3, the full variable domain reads AAGVIQSPRHLIKEKRETATLKCYPIPRHDTVYWYQQGPGQDPQFLISFYEKMQSDKGSIPDRFSAQQFSDYHSELNMSSLELGDSALYFCASSLRGSLIDTQYFGPGTRLTVL.